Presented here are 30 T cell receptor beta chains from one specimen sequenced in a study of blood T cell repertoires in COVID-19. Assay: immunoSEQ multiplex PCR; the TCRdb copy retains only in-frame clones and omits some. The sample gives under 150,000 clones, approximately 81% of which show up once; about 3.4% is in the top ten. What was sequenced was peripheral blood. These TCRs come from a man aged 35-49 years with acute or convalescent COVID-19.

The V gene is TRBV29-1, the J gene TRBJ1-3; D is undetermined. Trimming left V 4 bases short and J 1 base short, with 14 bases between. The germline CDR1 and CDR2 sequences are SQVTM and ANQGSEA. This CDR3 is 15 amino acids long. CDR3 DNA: TGCAGCGTTGCGGGGTTTGGCGATTCTGGAAACACCATATATTTT. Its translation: CSVAGFGDSGNTIYF.

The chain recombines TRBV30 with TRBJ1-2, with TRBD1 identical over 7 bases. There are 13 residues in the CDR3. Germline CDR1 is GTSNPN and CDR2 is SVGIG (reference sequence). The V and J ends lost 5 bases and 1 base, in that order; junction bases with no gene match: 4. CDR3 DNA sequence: TGTGCCTGGGGGGGACAGTTTAACTATGGCTACACCTTC. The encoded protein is CAWGGQFNYGYTF.

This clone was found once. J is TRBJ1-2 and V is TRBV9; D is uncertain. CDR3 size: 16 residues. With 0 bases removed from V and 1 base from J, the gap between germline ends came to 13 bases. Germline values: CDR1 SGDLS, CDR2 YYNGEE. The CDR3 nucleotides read TGTGCCAGCAGCGTAGGCCTAGACCCAAGTAACTATGGCTACACCTTC. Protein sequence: CASSVGLDPSNYGYTF.

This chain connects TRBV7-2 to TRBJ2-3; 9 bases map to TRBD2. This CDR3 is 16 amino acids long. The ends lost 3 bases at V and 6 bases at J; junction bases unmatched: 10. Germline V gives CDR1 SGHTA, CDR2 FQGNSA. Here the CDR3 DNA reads TGTGCCAGCAGCTTTACAGCGGGGGGTCTCGGGGATACGCAGTATTTT. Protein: CASSFTAGGLGDTQYF.

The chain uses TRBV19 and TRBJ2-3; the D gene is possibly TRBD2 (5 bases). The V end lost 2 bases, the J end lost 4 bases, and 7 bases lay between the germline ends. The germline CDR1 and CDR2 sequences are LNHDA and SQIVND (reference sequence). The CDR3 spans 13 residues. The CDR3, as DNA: TGTGCCAGTAGTATATGGGGAGCAGATACGCAGTATTTT. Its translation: CASSIWGADTQYF.

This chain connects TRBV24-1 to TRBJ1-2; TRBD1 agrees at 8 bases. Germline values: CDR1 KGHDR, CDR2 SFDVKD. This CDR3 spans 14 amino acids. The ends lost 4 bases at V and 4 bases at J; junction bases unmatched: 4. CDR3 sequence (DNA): TGTGCCACCAGTGACCCAGGACAGGGCTATGGCTACACCTTC. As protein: CATSDPGQGYGYTF.

CDR3 protein: CASSFGTGDMNTEAFF. The CDR3 DNA is TGCGCCAGCAGCTTCGGGACAGGAGACATGAACACTGAAGCTTTCTTT. The chain carries TRBV5-1 and TRBJ1-1; TRBD1 matches at 8 bases. Germline trimming cut 2 bases from V and 0 bases from J; bases unmatched to any gene: 6. The length of the CDR3 is 16 residues. The germline gives CDR1 SGHRS, CDR2 YFSETQ. Variable domain in full (rest from reference TRBV5-1 and TRBJ1-1): KAGVTQTPRYLIKTRGQQVTLSCSPISGHRSVSWYQQTPGQGLQFLFEYFSETQRNKGNFPGRFSGRQFSNSRSEMNVSTLELGDSALYLCASSFGTGDMNTEAFFGQGTRLTVV.

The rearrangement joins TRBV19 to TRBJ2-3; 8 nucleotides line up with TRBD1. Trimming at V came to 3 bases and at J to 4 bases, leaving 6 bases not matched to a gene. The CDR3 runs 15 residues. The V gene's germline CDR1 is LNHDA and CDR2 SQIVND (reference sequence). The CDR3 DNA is TGTGCCAGTAGTATCAGGGGGCAACGGGCAGATACGCAGTATTTT. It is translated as CASSIRGQRADTQYF.

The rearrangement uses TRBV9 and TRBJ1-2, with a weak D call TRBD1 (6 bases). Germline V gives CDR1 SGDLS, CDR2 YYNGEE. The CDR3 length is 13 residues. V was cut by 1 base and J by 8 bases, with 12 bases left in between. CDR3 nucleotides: TGTGCCAGCAGCGTAAAGCCAGGGGAAGGCTACACCTTC. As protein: CASSVKPGEGYTF.

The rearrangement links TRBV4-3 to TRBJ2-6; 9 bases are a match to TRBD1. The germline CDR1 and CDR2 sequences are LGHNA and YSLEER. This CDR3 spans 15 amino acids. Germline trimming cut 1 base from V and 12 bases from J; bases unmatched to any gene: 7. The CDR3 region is CASSQVTGGEGVLTF. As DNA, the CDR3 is TGCGCCAGCAGCCAAGTGACAGGGGGAGAGGGCGTCCTGACTTTC.

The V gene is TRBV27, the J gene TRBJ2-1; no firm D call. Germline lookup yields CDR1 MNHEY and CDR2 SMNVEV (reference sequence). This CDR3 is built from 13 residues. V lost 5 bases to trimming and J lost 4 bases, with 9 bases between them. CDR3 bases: TGTGCCAGCAGTCCTTACATTTACAATGAGCAGTTCTTC. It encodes CASSPYIYNEQFF.

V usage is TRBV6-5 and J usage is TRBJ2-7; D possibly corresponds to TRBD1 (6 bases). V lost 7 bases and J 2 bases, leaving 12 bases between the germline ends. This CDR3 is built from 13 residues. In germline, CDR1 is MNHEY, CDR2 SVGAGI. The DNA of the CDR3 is TGTGCCAGCACGGACAGCTCAGCCTACGAGCAGTACTTC. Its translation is CASTDSSAYEQYF.

The CDR3 DNA is TGCGCCAGCAGCTTGGCTAGCGGGGGGCCTGAGGGGGAGACCCAGTACTTC. Translated: CASSLASGGPEGETQYF. This chain links TRBV5-1 with TRBJ2-5, with 11 bases identical to TRBD2. V was pared by 0 bases and J by 5 bases, with 9 bases of the junction left unmatched. The CDR3 covers 17 residues. The V gene's germline CDR1 is SGHRS and CDR2 YFSETQ.

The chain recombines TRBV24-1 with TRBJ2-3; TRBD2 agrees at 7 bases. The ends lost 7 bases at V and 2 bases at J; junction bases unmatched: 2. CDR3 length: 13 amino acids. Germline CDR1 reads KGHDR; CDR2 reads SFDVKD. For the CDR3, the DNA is TGTGCCACCAGGGGACTATACACAGATACGCAGTATTTT. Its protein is CATRGLYTDTQYF.

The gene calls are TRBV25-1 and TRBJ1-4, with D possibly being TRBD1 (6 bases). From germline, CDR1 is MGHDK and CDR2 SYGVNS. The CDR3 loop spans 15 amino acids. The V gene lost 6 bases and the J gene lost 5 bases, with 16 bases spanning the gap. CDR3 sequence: CASSLGGLRNEKLFF. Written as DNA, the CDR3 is TGTGCCAGCAGCTTGGGGGGGCTGAGGAATGAAAAACTGTTTTTT. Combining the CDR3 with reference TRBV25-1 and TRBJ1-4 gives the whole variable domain EADIYQTPRYLVIGTGKKITLECSQTMGHDKMYWYQQDPGMELHLIHYSYGVNSTEKGDLSSESTVSRIRTEHFPLTLESARPSHTSQYLCASSLGGLRNEKLFFGSGTQLSVL.

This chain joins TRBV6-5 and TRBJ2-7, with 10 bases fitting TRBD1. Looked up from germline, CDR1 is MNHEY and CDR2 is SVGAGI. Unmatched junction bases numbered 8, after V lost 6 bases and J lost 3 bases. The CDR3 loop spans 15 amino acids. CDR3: CASRPGTGDYYEQYF. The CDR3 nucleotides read TGTGCCAGCAGGCCCGGGACAGGGGACTACTACGAGCAGTACTTC.

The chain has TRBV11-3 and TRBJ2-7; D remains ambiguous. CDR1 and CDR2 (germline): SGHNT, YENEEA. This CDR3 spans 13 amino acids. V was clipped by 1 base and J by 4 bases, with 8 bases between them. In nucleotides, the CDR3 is TGTGCCAGCAGCTTAGGAGACAAATACGAGCAGTACTTC. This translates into CASSLGDKYEQYF.

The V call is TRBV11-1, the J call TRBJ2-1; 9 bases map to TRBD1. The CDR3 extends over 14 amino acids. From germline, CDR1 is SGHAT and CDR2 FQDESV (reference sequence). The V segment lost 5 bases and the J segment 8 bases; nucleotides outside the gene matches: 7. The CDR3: CASSPGQGIDEQFF. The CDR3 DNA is TGTGCCAGCAGCCCGGGACAGGGTATCGATGAGCAGTTCTTC.

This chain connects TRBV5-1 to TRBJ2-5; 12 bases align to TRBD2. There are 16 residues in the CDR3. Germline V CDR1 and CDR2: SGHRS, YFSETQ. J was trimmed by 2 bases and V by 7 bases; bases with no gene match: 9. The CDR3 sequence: CASGLLAGGGQETQYF. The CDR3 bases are TGCGCCAGCGGACTACTAGCGGGGGGTGGTCAAGAGACCCAGTACTTC.

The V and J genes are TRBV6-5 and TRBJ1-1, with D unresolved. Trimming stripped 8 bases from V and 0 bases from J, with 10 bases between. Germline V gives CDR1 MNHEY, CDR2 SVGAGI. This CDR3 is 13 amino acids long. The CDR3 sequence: CASASRLNTEAFF. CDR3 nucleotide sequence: TGTGCCAGCGCGAGCAGGTTGAACACTGAAGCTTTCTTT.

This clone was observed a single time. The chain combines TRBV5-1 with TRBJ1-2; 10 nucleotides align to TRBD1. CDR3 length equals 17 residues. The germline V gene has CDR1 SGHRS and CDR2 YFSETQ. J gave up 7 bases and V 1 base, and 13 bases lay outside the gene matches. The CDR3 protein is CASSLTDDRGLGGGYTF. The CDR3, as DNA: TGCGCCAGCAGCTTGACTGACGACAGGGGGCTAGGTGGTGGCTACACCTTC.

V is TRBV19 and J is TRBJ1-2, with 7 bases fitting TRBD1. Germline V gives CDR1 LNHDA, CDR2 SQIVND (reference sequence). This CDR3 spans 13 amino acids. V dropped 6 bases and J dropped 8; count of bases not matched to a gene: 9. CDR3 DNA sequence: TGTGCCAGTAGACTGGGACAGACTCCCGGCTACACCTTC. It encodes CASRLGQTPGYTF.

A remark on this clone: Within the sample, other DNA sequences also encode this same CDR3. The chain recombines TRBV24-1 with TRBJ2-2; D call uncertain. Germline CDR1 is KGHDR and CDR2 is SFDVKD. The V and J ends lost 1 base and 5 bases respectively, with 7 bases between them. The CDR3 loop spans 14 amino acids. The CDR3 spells CATSDFSGTGELFF. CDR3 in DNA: TGTGCCACCAGTGATTTCTCCGGGACCGGGGAGCTGTTTTTT.

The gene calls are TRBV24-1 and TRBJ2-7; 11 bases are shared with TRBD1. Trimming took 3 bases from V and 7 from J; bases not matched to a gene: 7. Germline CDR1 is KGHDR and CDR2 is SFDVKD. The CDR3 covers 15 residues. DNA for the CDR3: TGTGCCACCAGTGATGCTTCCGGGACAGGGGGTGAGCAGTACTTC. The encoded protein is CATSDASGTGGEQYF.

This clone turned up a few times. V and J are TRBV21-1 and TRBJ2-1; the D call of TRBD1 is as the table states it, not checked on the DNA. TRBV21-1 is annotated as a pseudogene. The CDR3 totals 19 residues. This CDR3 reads CASSQALNQDRGLHNEQFF. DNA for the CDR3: TGTGCCAGCAGCCAGGCCCTCAACCAAGACAGGGGGCTCCACAATGAGCAGTTCTTC.

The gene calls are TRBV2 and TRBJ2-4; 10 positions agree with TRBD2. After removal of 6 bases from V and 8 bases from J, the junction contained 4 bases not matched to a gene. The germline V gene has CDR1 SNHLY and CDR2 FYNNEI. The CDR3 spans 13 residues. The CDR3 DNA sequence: TGTGCCAGCAGGGAGCGGGGGGGCGACATTCAGTACTTC. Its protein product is CASRERGGDIQYF.

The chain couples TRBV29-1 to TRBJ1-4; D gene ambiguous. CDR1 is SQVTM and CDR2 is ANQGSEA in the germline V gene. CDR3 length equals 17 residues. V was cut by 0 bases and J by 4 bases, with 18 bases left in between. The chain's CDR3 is CSVEDLHPSEDNEKLFF. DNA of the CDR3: TGCAGCGTTGAAGATCTTCATCCATCGGAGGATAATGAAAAACTGTTTTTT.

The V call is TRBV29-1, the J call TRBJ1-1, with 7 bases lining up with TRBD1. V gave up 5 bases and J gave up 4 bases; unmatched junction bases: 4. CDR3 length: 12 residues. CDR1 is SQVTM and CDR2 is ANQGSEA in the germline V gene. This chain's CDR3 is CSVPGQATEAFF. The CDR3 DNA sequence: TGCAGCGTTCCCGGACAGGCCACTGAAGCTTTCTTT. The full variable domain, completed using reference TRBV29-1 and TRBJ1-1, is SAVISQKPSRDICQRGTSLTIQCQVDSQVTMMFWYRQQPGQSLTLIATANQGSEATYESGFVIDKFPISRPNLTFSTLTVSNMSPEDSSIYLCSVPGQATEAFFGQGTRLTVV.

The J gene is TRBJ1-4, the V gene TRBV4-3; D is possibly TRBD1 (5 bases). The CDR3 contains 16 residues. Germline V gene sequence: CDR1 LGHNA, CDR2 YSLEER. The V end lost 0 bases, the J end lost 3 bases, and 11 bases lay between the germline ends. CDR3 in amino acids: CASSQDLGGSNEKLFF. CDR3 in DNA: TGCGCCAGCAGCCAAGATTTGGGGGGTTCTAATGAAAAACTGTTTTTT.

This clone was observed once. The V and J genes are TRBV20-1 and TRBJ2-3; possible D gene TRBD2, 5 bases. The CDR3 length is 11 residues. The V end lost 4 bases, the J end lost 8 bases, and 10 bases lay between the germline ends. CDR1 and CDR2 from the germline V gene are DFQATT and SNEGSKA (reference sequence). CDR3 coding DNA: TGCAGTGCTATTGATGGGAGTACGCAGTATTTT. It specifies CSAIDGSTQYF.